The next 17 T cell receptor beta chains were all read from a single sample in a study of regulatory T cells in long-lasting Graves disease. HTBI primers from iRepertoire and Arm-PCR of CDR3 regions yielded the TCR beta libraries. TCRdb re-called the multiplex PCR reads through MiXCR, storing one row per CDR3 protein. In the table there are some 340,000 distinct CDR3 sequences, roughly 20% of which are singletons. Time point of the sample: persistent/refractory GD, antithyroid drugs over 5 years with positive TRAb. PBMC RNA served as the TCR library source. Sequencing was performed on peripheral blood mononuclear cells (PBMCs), taken when the disease was refractory, from a patient treated with antithyroid drugs. These TCRs come from a middle-aged woman with Graves disease.

The chain couples TRBV6-5 to TRBJ1-1; tentatively, D is TRBD1 (6 bases). CDR3 length equals 16 residues. V lost 4 bases and J 1 base, leaving 16 bases between the germline ends. Germline V gene lookup returns CDR1 MNHEY and CDR2 SVGAGI. The DNA of the CDR3 is TGTGCCAGCAGTTCCGCCCGGGGGGCGCCGAACACTGAAGCTTTCTTT. This sequence encodes CASSSARGAPNTEAFF.

This clonotype was observed many times. The rearrangement uses TRBV5-1 and TRBJ2-3; D unclear. The V end lost 2 bases, the J end lost 1 base, and 5 bases lay between the germline ends. The CDR3 runs 13 residues. Germline-derived CDR1 and CDR2 are SGHRS and YFSETQ. The DNA of the CDR3 is TGCGCCAGCAGCTTAGCCGGCACAGATACGCAGTATTTT. Translated: CASSLAGTDTQYF.

This clonotype appeared many times. V and J are TRBV28 and TRBJ2-1; perhaps TRBD1 as D (5 bases). Germline loops: CDR1 MDHEN, CDR2 SYDVKM. The length of the CDR3 is 12 residues. The ends were cut back, 5 bases at V and 13 bases at J, with 15 bases in the middle. CDR3 sequence reads: CASSPPYRYQFF. DNA of the CDR3: TGTGCCAGCAGTCCCCCGTACAGGTATCAGTTCTTC.

This clonotype showed up just a few times. The chain joins TRBV19 to TRBJ1-2; D not resolved. The germline V gene has CDR1 LNHDA and CDR2 SQIVND (reference sequence). The V end lost 6 bases, the J end lost 6 bases, and 17 bases lay between the germline ends. The CDR3 consists of 14 residues. The CDR3 region has the DNA TGTGCCAGTAGGTTTCCAAAGATATGGGATGGCTACACCTTC. Amino acid sequence: CASRFPKIWDGYTF.

The chain joins TRBV12-3 or TRBV12-4 to TRBJ2-2; D not certain. The V and J ends lost 11 bases and 1 base respectively, with 14 bases between them. The CDR3 spans 14 residues. The CDR3 sequence: CAGVSTMNTGELFF. Written as DNA, the CDR3 is TGTGCCGGCGTCTCAACGATGAACACCGGGGAGCTGTTTTTT.

This clonotype was recorded many times. CDR3 coding DNA: TGTGCCACCCAAGTACGGGACAGGGGGTACACTGAAGCTTTCTTT. This codes for CATQVRDRGYTEAFF. V gene TRBV15 combines with J gene TRBJ1-1, with TRBD1 matching over 11 bases. The junction had 8 bases not matched to a gene; V was cut back by 8 bases and J by 3 bases. The length of the CDR3 is 15 residues. Germline V gene sequence: CDR1 LNHNV, CDR2 YYDKDF (reference sequence).

This clonotype has ten or more counts. This chain links TRBV11-2 with TRBJ2-7, with D hard to call. The V and J ends lost 2 bases and 0 bases respectively, with 17 bases between them. The germline V gene encodes CDR1 SGHAT and CDR2 FQNNGV. The CDR3 has 17 residues. The CDR3 is CASSLPGRKRSSYEQYF. In nucleotides, the CDR3 is TGTGCCAGCAGCTTACCAGGACGGAAAAGGAGCTCCTACGAGCAGTACTTC.

This clonotype came up many times. The genes are TRBV27 and TRBJ1-2; 9 positions agree with TRBD1. V lost 5 bases and J lost 7; bases outside the gene matches: 11. CDR1 is MNHEY, CDR2 SMNVEV, per germline (reference sequence). The CDR3 totals 15 residues. The CDR3 DNA reads as TGTGCCAGCAGTAATTCCCGGGACAGGGTAGCTGGCTACACCTTC. It encodes CASSNSRDRVAGYTF.

This clonotype turned up a few times. The chain couples TRBV6-1 to TRBJ2-2; 10 positions agree with TRBD2. The CDR3 has 17 amino acids. Trimming removed 5 bases from V and 7 bases from J; junction bases left unmatched: 13. The germline V gene encodes CDR1 MNHNS and CDR2 SASEGT. The CDR3 spells CASSPSGRGLLGGELFF. CDR3 DNA sequence: TGTGCCAGCAGTCCTAGCGGGAGAGGTCTTCTGGGCGGGGAGCTGTTTTTT.

The chain employs TRBV7-2 and TRBJ2-2; 7 bases line up with TRBD1. The CDR3 totals 16 residues. The J segment lost 2 bases and the V segment lost 4 bases, leaving 7 bases of the junction unmatched. Germline V CDR1 and CDR2: SGHTA, FQGNSA. The CDR3 DNA follows: TGTGCCAGCAGCTCTCCTTGGGACAGTAACACCGGGGAGCTGTTTTTT. Translation gives CASSSPWDSNTGELFF.

This clonotype was detected many times. The rearrangement uses TRBV2 and TRBJ1-1, with D uncertain. The V end was cut by 9 bases, the J end by 4 bases, with 9 bases between. This CDR3 region has 11 residues. Germline V lookup: CDR1 SNHLY, CDR2 FYNNEI. CDR3 region: CAREASTEAFF. The CDR3 nucleotides read TGTGCCAGGGAGGCGAGCACTGAAGCTTTCTTT.

About this clonotype: A read error may be the cause here, since a much bigger clone is one base away. Here the CDR3 DNA reads TGTACCAGCAGCCAAGATCCCGGGGATGAAGCTTTCTTT. It encodes CTSSQDPGDEAFF. The chain employs TRBV14 and TRBJ1-1; D gene unclear. Germline CDR1 and CDR2: SGHDN and FVKESK. There are 13 residues in the CDR3.

In its sample, this clonotype was seen many times. The chain is built from TRBV15 and TRBJ2-7, with D perhaps TRBD2 (6 bases). The germline V and J ends were trimmed by 6 bases and 0 bases, with 15 bases remaining between them. CDR3 length: 15 amino acids. CDR1 is LNHNV and CDR2 is YYDKDF in the germline V gene (reference sequence). CDR3 bases: TGTGCCACCAGGGAGGGACTTCCGAGCTCCTACGAGCAGTACTTC. Translated, it gives CATREGLPSSYEQYF. The complete variable domain, with remaining parts taken from reference TRBV15 and TRBJ2-7, reads DAMVIQNPRYQVTQFGKPVTLSCSQTLNHNVMYWYQQKSSQAPKLLFHYYDKDFNNEADTPDNFQSRRPNTSFCFLDIRSPGLGDTAMYLCATREGLPSSYEQYFGPGTRLTVT.

This clonotype was picked up many times. The V and J genes are TRBV2 and TRBJ2-2; TRBD2 agrees at 14 bases. Germline CDR1 is SNHLY and CDR2 is FYNNEI. Trimming cost V 4 bases and J 4 bases; bases outside gene matches: 14. This CDR3 is built from 20 residues. CDR3 sequence reads: CASSAGTSGSWSFFTGELFF. CDR3 nucleotides: TGTGCCAGCAGTGCCGGGACTAGCGGGAGTTGGTCCTTCTTCACCGGGGAGCTGTTTTTT.

This clonotype was seen a handful of times. Its ends do not fully match the called genes, so a read error is possible. The chain is built from TRBV28 and TRBJ2-2; 10 bases line up with TRBD1. Germline V CDR1 and CDR2: MDHEN, SYDVKM. The CDR3 sequence is 16 residues long. This chain's CDR3 is CASSLVTGGEIGELFF. The CDR3 coding sequence is TGTGCCAGCAGTTTAGTGACAGGGGGCGAAATCGGGGAACTGTTTTTT.

CDR3 nucleotides: TGTGCCAGTAGTATGGAGGTCCCAGTAAGCAATCAGCCCCAGCATTTT. This encodes CASSMEVPVSNQPQHF. This chain links TRBV19 with TRBJ1-5; D gene uncertain. Germline V gene data show CDR1 as LNHDA and CDR2 as SQIVND (reference sequence). V was pared by 3 bases and J by 1 base, with 13 bases between. This CDR3 has 16 residues.

The table lists this clonotype with many counts. J is TRBJ1-1 and V is TRBV6-5; a weak D match, TRBD1 (6 bases). The CDR3 contains 13 residues. The germline gives CDR1 MNHEY, CDR2 SVGAGI. Trimming left V 4 bases short and J 1 base short, with 7 bases between. The CDR3 sequence is CASSWGANTEAFF. The CDR3 nucleotides are TGTGCCAGCAGTTGGGGGGCGAACACTGAAGCTTTCTTT.